This TCR beta chain emerged from a study of blood T cells in healthy people across ages. The study's findings and limits: The authors considered diversity estimates from one million T cells to be underestimates. Diversity of TCR beta per million T cells declined in a roughly linear way with age.

V shed 10 bases and J shed 3 bases, with 15 bases lying between them. The germline gives CDR1 MDHEN, CDR2 SYDVKM. The CDR3 consists of 13 residues. Worth noting for this clonotype: Its specificity is not known.

Samples each yielded at least 5.5 micrograms of total RNA. A second 7 to 11 cycle PCR used barcoded and J-beta primers. A 12-random-nucleotide template-switch adaptor tagged each cDNA molecule. From the 5' RACE reads, TCRdb called clonotypes with MiXCR, one entry per CDR3 protein. The sample has roughly 1.7 million distinct CDR3 sequences, 30% to 35% seen once. The TCR was taken from a woman aged 30 to 39 in good health. The sample taken for sequencing was blood. This sequence joins TRBV28 and TRBJ1-2; tentatively, D is TRBD1 (5 bases). CDR3 residues: CATLTPGYYGYTF. The CDR3 DNA reads as TGTGCCACCTTAACCCCAGGGTACTATGGCTACACCTTC.